This T cell receptor beta chain was sequenced during a study of cytomegalovirus exposure and HLA in healthy donors. The study's findings and limits: TCR beta sequences numbering about 17,000 were associated with HLA alleles at 0.05 false discovery rate in a later analysis.

V lost 1 base and J lost 4; bases outside the gene matches: 0. This CDR3 contains 14 residues. Germline V gene lookup returns CDR1 SGHVS and CDR2 FQNEAQ. As to this clone: The antigen is unknown.

The PCR used 60 Vbeta and 13 Jbeta primers. Sequenced by immunoSEQ multiplex PCR; TCRdb stores in-frame clones only, minus some. Among more than 95,000 clones listed, approximately 79% were seen once. The specimen was PBMCs. This chain uses TRBV7-8 with TRBJ2-5; 10 bases are shared with TRBD1. The TCR comes from a man aged 55 to 70 in good health and CMV-seropositive. CDR3 in amino acids: CASSLGQGAETQYF. The CDR3 DNA reads TGTGCCAGCAGCTTAGGACAGGGGGCAGAGACCCAGTACTTC.